This TCR beta chain was sequenced for a study of T-cell memory formation after mild COVID-19. The wider study: Across donors, TCR clusters were largely donor specific.

Germline lookup yields CDR1 SEHNR and CDR2 FQNEAQ (reference sequence). The length of the CDR3 is 13 residues. Trimming pared 6 bases from V and 3 bases from J, leaving 10 bases between. This clonotype was seen a few times. TCRdb passed the 5' RACE reads through MiXCR, listing each CDR3 protein once. The data show under 450,000 distinct CDR3 sequences, under 25% seen once. The sample was PBMCs or a T cell subset sorted from them (not recorded which). This clonotype was sampled from an adult woman who had mild COVID-19 (a few samples of this study predate the infection). Cell type and time point are not known. The gene calls are TRBV7-9 and TRBJ2-3; D tentatively reads TRBD1 or TRBD2 (6 bases each). The CDR3 nucleotides read TGTGCCAGCAGGGAAGGGGGGACAGATACGCAGTATTTT. Residues: CASREGGTDTQYF.